A single T cell receptor (beta chain) is shown here with its context. V was shortened by 4 bases and J by 1 base, with 9 bases between the two germline ends. The length of the CDR3 is 13 residues. Germline CDR1 SGHRS, CDR2 YFSETQ. This sample is part of a study of blood T cell repertoires in COVID-19. Assay: immunoSEQ multiplex PCR; the TCRdb copy retains only in-frame clones and omits some. Here the sample spans 100,000 to 150,000 clones, about 86% being singletons. This TCR derives from a woman aged 50 to 60 who had recovered from COVID-19. V and J are TRBV5-1 and TRBJ2-7; D may be TRBD2 (6 bases). Sequences were obtained from PBMCs or T cells enriched from blood (not recorded which). In nucleotides, the CDR3 is TGCGCCAGCAGCGTTAGCGGTTCCTACGAGCAGTACTTC. Residues: CASSVSGSYEQYF.